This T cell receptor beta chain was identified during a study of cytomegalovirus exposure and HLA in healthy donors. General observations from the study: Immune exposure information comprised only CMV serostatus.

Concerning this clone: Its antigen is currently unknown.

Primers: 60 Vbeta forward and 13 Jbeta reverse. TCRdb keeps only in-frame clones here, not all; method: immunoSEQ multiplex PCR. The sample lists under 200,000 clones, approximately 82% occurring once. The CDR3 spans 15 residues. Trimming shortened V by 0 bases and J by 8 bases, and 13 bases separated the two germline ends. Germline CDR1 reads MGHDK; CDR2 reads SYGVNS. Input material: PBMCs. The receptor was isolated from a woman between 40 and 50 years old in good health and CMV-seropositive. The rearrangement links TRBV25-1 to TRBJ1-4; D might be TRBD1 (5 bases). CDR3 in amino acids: CASSEYSGGGEKLFF. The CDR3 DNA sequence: TGTGCCAGCAGTGAATATAGTGGGGGAGGGGAAAAACTGTTTTTT.